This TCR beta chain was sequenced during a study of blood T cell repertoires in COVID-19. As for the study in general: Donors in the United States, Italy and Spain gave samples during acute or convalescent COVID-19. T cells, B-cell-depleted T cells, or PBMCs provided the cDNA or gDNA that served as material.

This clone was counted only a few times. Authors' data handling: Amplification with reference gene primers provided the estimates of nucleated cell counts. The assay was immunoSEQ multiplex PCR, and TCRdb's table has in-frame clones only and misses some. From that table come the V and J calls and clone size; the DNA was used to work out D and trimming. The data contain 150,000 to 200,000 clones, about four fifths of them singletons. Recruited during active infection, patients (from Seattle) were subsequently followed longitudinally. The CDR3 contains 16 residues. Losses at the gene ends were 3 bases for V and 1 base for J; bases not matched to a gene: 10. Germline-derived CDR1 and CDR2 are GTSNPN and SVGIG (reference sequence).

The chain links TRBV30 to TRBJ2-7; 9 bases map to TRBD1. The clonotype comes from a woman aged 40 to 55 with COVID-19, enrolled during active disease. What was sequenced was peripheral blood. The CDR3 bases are TGTGCCTGGAGAGAAACCTACAGGGGGCGATCCTACGAGCAGTACTTC. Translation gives CAWRETYRGRSYEQYF. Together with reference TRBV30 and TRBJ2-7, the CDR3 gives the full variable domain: SQTIHQWPATLVQPVGSPLSLECTVEGTSNPNLYWYRQAAGRGLQLLFYSVGIGQISSEVPQNLSASRPQDRQFILSSKKLLLSDSGFYLCAWRETYRGRSYEQYFGPGTRLTVT.